Below, 9 T cell receptor beta chains from the same sample are listed, as sequenced in a study of blood T cell repertoires in COVID-19. Only in-frame clones appear in the TCRdb table, and some are missing; sequencing was by immunoSEQ multiplex PCR. The sample consists of some 150,000 clones, approximately 85% of them appearing once. Sample: peripheral blood. Receptor source: a middle-aged man with acute or convalescent COVID-19.

There are a few counts of this clone. This CDR3 is CASSLNNRGAEAFF. CDR3 nucleotide sequence: TGTGCCAGCAGCTTAAATAACAGGGGGGCTGAAGCTTTCTTT. The V and J genes are TRBV7-8 and TRBJ1-1, with TRBD1 matching 8 bases. V lost 2 bases, J lost 6 bases, and 5 bases stayed unmatched. The CDR3 has 14 amino acids. CDR1 SGHVS and CDR2 FQNEAQ come from the germline V gene.

The chain has TRBV7-9 and TRBJ2-7, with 9 positions matching TRBD1. The CDR3 runs 16 residues. The V and J ends lost 0 bases and 2 bases, in that order; junction bases with no gene match: 5. CDR1 is SEHNR and CDR2 is FQNEAQ in the germline V gene (reference sequence). CDR3 sequence (DNA): TGTGCCAGCAGCTTAGCTAGGACAGGGGTAACCTACGAGCAGTACTTC. Amino acid sequence: CASSLARTGVTYEQYF.

The V and J genes are TRBV6-5 and TRBJ2-1; the D gene is possibly TRBD1 (6 bases). There are 12 residues in the CDR3. Germline CDR1 reads MNHEY; CDR2 reads SVGAGI. With 2 bases removed from V and 7 bases from J, the gap between germline ends came to 6 bases. The CDR3 reads CASSYRGNEQFF. CDR3 sequence (DNA): TGTGCCAGCAGTTACAGGGGGAATGAGCAGTTCTTC.

The V call is TRBV30, the J call TRBJ1-5; 7 bases map to TRBD1. This CDR3 contains 15 residues. V was pared by 3 bases and J by 4 bases, with 9 bases of the junction left unmatched. Germline lookup yields CDR1 GTSNPN and CDR2 SVGIG (reference sequence). CDR3 amino acids: CAWRAQGIRNQPQHF. CDR3 DNA sequence: TGTGCCTGGAGGGCACAGGGGATTCGGAATCAGCCCCAGCATTTT.

DNA for the CDR3: TGTGCCAGCACCCCCCTAGCGGGGCCCTACAATGAGCAGTTCTTC. Translation: CASTPLAGPYNEQFF. The chain carries TRBV11-3 and TRBJ2-1, with 9 bases that match TRBD2. Germline V gene data show CDR1 as SGHNT and CDR2 as YENEEA. J gave up 2 bases and V 7 bases, and 6 bases lay outside the gene matches. This CDR3 is built from 15 residues.

Notes on this clone: Relative to the germline gene, one junction end is altered; a read error may explain this. V gene TRBV7-7 combines with J gene TRBJ2-1; 10 nucleotides align to TRBD2. The CDR3 extends over 18 amino acids. CDR1 is SSHAT, CDR2 FNYEAQ, per germline (reference sequence). DNA for the CDR3: TGTGCTAGCAGCTCGCCACCCCCCGGGACTAGCGCATACAATGAGCAGTTCTTC. Its translation is CASSSPPPGTSAYNEQFF.

This rearrangement joins TRBV10-3 to TRBJ1-2; D gene uncertain. Per germline, CDR1 ENHRY and CDR2 SYGVKD. Between the trimmed V and J ends, which lost 0 bases and 5 bases, there was a span of 10 bases. The CDR3 is 14 residues long. The CDR3 region has the DNA TGTGCCATCAGTGAGTCGGCAGACTCTTATGGCTACACCTTC. It translates to CAISESADSYGYTF.

The rearrangement uses TRBV6-5 and TRBJ1-5; 9 bases align to TRBD1. CDR3 length: 15 residues. Germline V gene lookup returns CDR1 MNHEY and CDR2 SVGAGI. The ends lost 7 bases at V and 9 bases at J; junction bases unmatched: 13. CDR3 region: CASMKGQGGFGPQHF. For the CDR3, the DNA is TGTGCCAGCATGAAGGGACAGGGAGGTTTTGGGCCCCAGCATTTT.

The V call is TRBV19, the J call TRBJ1-5; 9 nucleotides line up with TRBD1. CDR3 length equals 17 residues. V was clipped by 8 bases and J by 0 bases; unmatched bases: 11. The V gene's germline CDR1 is LNHDA and CDR2 SQIVND (reference sequence). The DNA of the CDR3 is TGTGCCAGTCGAGAGTATGGGACAGGGCATAGCAATCAGCCCCAGCATTTT. It encodes CASREYGTGHSNQPQHF.